These 6 T cell receptor beta chains were all obtained from the same sample, sequenced in a study of T cells expressing NK-cell markers. TCRdb reanalyzed the 5' RACE reads and collapses them to one entry per CDR3 protein, without DNA. In total, the table holds 350,000 to 500,000 distinct CDR3 sequences. The sequenced sample was blood T cells: a sorted CD56 or NKG2C T cell subset, CD4+ or CD8+ T cells, or bulk PBMC T cells (not recorded which). Receptors were obtained from a woman between 18 and 70 years old in good health.

The chain couples TRBV12-3 or TRBV12-4 to TRBJ2-6; TCRdb names TRBD1, which stays unverified in the absence of DNA. There are 16 residues in the CDR3. The CDR3 reads CASLQFRGSGANVLTF.

This chain connects TRBV10-3 to TRBJ1-2; TCRdb reports TRBD1, a call that lacks DNA to check it against. Germline lookup yields CDR1 ENHRY and CDR2 SYGVKD. CDR3 length: 12 amino acids. CDR3 region: CAISDSDYGYTF.

The chain recombines TRBV5-1 with TRBJ1-6; there is no DNA to check the TCRdb D call of TRBD1. From germline, CDR1 is SGHRS and CDR2 YFSETQ. The CDR3 sequence is 15 residues long. Here the CDR3 reads CASSLGDRANSPLHF.

This chain links TRBV6-2 or TRBV6-3 with TRBJ2-1. Germline CDR1 and CDR2: MNHEY and SVGEGT. The CDR3 is made up of 13 amino acids. The CDR3 loop reads CASSLWSSEEQFF.

The V and J genes are TRBV5-1 and TRBJ1-2. Germline CDR1 SGHRS, CDR2 YFSETQ. This CDR3 is 16 amino acids long. The CDR3 region is CASSLGGGPLNYGYTF.

The chain is built from TRBV12-3 or TRBV12-4 and TRBJ2-3; TCRdb's D call of TRBD1 is untestable without DNA. The CDR3 consists of 14 residues. CDR3: CASTLDRDTDTQYF.